These 8 T cell receptor beta chains were all obtained from the same sample, sequenced in a study of identical twins. TCRdb ran MiXCR on the 5' RACE reads and lists one entry per CDR3 protein. The profile shows roughly 1,500,000 distinct CDR3 sequences, under 35% of them singletons. Material: cord blood. The receptors were gathered from a newborn girl in good health.

The chain is built from TRBV2 and TRBJ2-3, with TRBD1 identical over 7 bases. The CDR3 has 14 amino acids. V gave up 4 bases and J gave up 4 bases; unmatched junction bases: 5. Germline CDR1 and CDR2: SNHLY and FYNNEI. CDR3 sequence (DNA): TGTGCCAGCAGTGCGGACAGGAGGCCAGATACGCAGTATTTT. Its protein product is CASSADRRPDTQYF.

This clonotype was found many times. The chain recombines TRBV12-3 or TRBV12-4 with TRBJ1-2; the match to TRBD1 covers 9 bases. After removal of 4 bases from V and 7 bases from J, the junction contained 4 bases not matched to a gene. CDR3 length: 13 residues. The CDR3: CASSSDRGGGYTF. The CDR3 DNA reads as TGTGCCAGCAGTTCCGACAGGGGGGGTGGCTACACCTTC.

The table lists this clonotype with a few counts. This chain uses TRBV4-1 with TRBJ2-1; D is perhaps TRBD2 (6 bases). Trimming took off 4 bases at V and 3 bases at J, with 19 bases between the two ends. Germline-derived CDR1 and CDR2 are MGHRA and YSYEKL. This CDR3 has 17 amino acids. In DNA, the CDR3 is TGCGCCAGCAGCCCCCAAGCCGGACTACTCCTCTACAATGAGCAGTTCTTC. Translation: CASSPQAGLLLYNEQFF.

This clonotype was seen many times. The rearrangement links TRBV10-3 to TRBJ2-5; 8 bases line up with TRBD1. This CDR3 has 14 residues. Per the germline V gene, CDR1 is ENHRY and CDR2 is SYGVKD. The V and J ends lost 6 bases and 4 bases, in that order; junction bases with no gene match: 7. CDR3 loop: CAISNTGGGETQYF. CDR3 nucleotide sequence: TGTGCCATCAGCAACACAGGGGGAGGAGAGACCCAGTACTTC.

This clonotype was detected a few times. V gene TRBV18 combines with J gene TRBJ1-5; D unclear. The ends were cut back, 5 bases at V and 0 bases at J, with 14 bases in the middle. There are 16 residues in the CDR3. Per germline, CDR1 KGHSH and CDR2 LQKENI. The CDR3 spells CASSRSNLYSNQPQHF. The DNA of the CDR3 is TGTGCCAGCTCAAGGTCGAATCTGTATAGCAATCAGCCCCAGCATTTT.

This clonotype has more than one count but fewer than ten. V and J are TRBV27 and TRBJ1-1; no firm D call. The CDR3 runs to 11 residues. CDR1 and CDR2 (germline): MNHEY, SMNVEV (reference sequence). Trimming pared 7 bases from V and 3 bases from J, leaving 6 bases between. CDR3 in DNA: TGTGCCAGCATGGCGTACACTGAAGCTTTCTTT. Translating gives CASMAYTEAFF.

This clonotype was counted a few times. V is TRBV20-1 and J is TRBJ2-1; D is perhaps TRBD1 or TRBD2 (6 bases each). V lost 2 bases to trimming and J lost 3 bases, with 17 bases between them. CDR1 and CDR2 from the germline V gene are DFQATT and SNEGSKA (reference sequence). The CDR3 runs 16 residues. The CDR3 DNA reads TGCAGTGCTAGACGCCTCGGGGGCAGACTCTACAATGAGCAGTTCTTC. Encoded protein: CSARRLGGRLYNEQFF.

The chain couples TRBV20-1 to TRBJ1-6, with TRBD1 identical over 8 bases. The V and J ends lost 4 bases and 7 bases, in that order; junction bases with no gene match: 6. Germline CDR1 reads DFQATT; CDR2 reads SNEGSKA (reference sequence). The CDR3 spans 14 residues. CDR3 in DNA: TGCAGTGCTACCTCGACAGGGGAGAATTCACCCCTCCACTTT. This encodes CSATSTGENSPLHF.